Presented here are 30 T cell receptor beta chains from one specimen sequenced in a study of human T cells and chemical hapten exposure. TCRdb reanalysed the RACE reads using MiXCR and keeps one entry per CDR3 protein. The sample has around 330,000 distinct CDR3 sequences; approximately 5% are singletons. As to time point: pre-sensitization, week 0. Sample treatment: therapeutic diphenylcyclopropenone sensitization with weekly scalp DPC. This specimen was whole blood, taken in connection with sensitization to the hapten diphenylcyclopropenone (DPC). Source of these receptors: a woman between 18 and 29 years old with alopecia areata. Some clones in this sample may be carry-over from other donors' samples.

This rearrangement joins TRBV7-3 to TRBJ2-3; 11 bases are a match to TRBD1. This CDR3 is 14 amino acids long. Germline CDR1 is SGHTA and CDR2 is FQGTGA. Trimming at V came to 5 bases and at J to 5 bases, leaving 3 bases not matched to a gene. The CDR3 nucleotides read TGTGCCAGCAGCCGGACAGGGGGCGGAGATACGCAGTATTTT. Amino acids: CASSRTGGGDTQYF.

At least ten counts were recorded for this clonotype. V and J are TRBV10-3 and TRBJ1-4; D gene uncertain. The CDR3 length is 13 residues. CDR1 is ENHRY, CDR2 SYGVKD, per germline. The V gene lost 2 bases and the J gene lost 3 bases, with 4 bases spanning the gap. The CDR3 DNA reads TGTGCCATCAGTGAGGTGGCTAATGAAAAACTGTTTTTT. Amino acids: CAISEVANEKLFF.

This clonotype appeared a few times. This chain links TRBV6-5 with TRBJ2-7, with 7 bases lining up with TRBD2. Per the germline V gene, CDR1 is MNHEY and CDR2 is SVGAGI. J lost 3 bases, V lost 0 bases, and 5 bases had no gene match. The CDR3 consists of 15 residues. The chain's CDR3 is CASSYSGGDGYEQYF. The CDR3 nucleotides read TGTGCCAGCAGTTACTCGGGGGGGGATGGCTACGAGCAGTACTTC.

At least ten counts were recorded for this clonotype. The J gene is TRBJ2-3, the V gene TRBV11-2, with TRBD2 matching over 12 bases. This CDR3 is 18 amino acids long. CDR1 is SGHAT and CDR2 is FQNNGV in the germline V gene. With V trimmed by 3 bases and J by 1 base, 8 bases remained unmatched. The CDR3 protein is CASSFRLAGGPGTDTQYF. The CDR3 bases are TGTGCCAGCAGCTTCCGGCTAGCGGGGGGGCCGGGCACAGATACGCAGTATTTT.

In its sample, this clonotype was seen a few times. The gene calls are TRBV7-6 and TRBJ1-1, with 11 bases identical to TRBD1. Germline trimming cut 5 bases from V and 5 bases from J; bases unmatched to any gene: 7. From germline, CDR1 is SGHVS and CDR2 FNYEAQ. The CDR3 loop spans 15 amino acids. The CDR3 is CASSLGQGVDTEAFF. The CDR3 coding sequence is TGTGCCAGCAGCCTGGGACAGGGGGTGGATACTGAAGCTTTCTTT.

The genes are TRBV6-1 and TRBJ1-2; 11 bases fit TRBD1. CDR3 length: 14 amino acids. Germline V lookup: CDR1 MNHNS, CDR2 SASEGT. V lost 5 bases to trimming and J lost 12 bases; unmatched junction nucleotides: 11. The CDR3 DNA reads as TGTGCCAGCAGTCTTCATGGACAGGGGGCATGGGACACCTTC. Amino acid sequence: CASSLHGQGAWDTF.

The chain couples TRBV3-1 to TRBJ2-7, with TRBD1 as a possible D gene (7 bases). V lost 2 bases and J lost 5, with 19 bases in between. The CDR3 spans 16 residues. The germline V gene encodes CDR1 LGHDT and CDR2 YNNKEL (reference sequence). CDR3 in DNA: TGTGCCAGCAGCCAAATAAAAATCGGCGGGACAGACGAGCAGTACTTC. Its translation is CASSQIKIGGTDEQYF.

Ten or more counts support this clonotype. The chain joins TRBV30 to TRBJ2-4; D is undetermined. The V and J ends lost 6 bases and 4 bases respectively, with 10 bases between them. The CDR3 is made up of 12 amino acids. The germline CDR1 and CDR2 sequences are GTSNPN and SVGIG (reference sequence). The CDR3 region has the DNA TGTGCCTGCACACCCAAGAAAAACATTCAGTACTTC. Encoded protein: CACTPKKNIQYF.

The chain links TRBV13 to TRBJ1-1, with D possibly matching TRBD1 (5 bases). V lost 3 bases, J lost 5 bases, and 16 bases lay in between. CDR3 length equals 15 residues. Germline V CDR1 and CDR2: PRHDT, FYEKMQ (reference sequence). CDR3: CASSFYTGLGTEAFF. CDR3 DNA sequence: TGTGCCAGCAGCTTTTACACAGGTTTGGGGACTGAAGCTTTCTTT.

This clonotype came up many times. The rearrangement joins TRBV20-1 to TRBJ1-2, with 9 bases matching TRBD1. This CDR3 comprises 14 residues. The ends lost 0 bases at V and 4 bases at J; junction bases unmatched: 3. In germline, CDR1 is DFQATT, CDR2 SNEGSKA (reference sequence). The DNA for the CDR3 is TGCAGTGCTAGAGAAAGGGACAGGGTCTATGGCTACACCTTC. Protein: CSARERDRVYGYTF.

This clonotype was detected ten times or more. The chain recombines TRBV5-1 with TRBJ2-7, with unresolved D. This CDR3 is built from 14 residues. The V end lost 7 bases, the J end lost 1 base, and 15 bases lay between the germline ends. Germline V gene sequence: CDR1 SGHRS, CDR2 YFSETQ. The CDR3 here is CASHPRPDSYEQYF. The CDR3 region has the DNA TGCGCCAGCCACCCTAGGCCAGATTCCTACGAGCAGTACTTC.

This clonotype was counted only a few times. This chain's CDR3 is CASSVGSGGDFHTTDTQYF. The CDR3, as DNA: TGTGCCAGCAGCGTTGGTAGCGGGGGGGACTTCCATACCACAGATACGCAGTATTTT. The chain joins TRBV7-9 to TRBJ2-3; 11 nucleotides match TRBD2. Trimming took 5 bases from V and 2 from J; bases not matched to a gene: 15. This CDR3 has 19 amino acids. The germline V gene encodes CDR1 SEHNR and CDR2 FQNEAQ (reference sequence). The full variable domain, with the rest looked up from reference TRBV7-9 and TRBJ2-3, is DTGVSQNPRHKITKRGQNVTFRCDPISEHNRLYWYRQTLGQGPEFLTYFQNEAQLEKSRLLSDRFSAERPKGSFSTLEIQRTEQGDSAMYLCASSVGSGGDFHTTDTQYFGPGTRLTVL.

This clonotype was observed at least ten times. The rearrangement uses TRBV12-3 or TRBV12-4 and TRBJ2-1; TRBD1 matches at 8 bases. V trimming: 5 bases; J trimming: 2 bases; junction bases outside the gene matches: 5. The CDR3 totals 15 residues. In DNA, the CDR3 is TGTGCCAGCAGTCCAAGACAGGGGCCCTACAATGAGCAGTTCTTC. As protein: CASSPRQGPYNEQFF.

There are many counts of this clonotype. The CDR3: CASSVRGRKDGNQPQHF. The CDR3 region has the DNA TGTGCCAGCAGCGTCAGGGGGCGCAAGGACGGGAATCAGCCCCAGCATTTT. The genes are TRBV7-3 and TRBJ1-5; 8 nucleotides line up with TRBD1. With 5 bases clipped from V and 4 bases from J, the junction kept 13 bases outside the gene matches. This CDR3 is 17 amino acids long. Germline-derived CDR1 and CDR2 are SGHTA and FQGTGA. The full variable domain, with the rest looked up from reference TRBV7-3 and TRBJ1-5, is GAGVSQTPSNKVTEKGKYVELRCDPISGHTALYWYRQSLGQGPEFLIYFQGTGAADDSGLPNDRFFAVRPEGSVSTLKIQRTERGDSAVYLCASSVRGRKDGNQPQHFGDGTRLSIL.

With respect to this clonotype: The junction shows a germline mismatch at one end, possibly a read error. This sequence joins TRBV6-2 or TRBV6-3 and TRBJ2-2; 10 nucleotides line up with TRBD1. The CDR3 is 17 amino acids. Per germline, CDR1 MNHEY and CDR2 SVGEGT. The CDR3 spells CGSRTGGSSANTGELFF. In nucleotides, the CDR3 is TGTGGCAGCAGGACAGGGGGATCATCAGCGAACACCGGGGAGCTGTTTTTT.

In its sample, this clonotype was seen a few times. This CDR3 is CSANPGTDHQPQHF. The CDR3 DNA sequence: TGCAGTGCTAATCCCGGGACAGACCATCAGCCCCAGCATTTT. This chain connects TRBV20-1 to TRBJ1-5, with 7 bases lining up with TRBD1. V was clipped by 4 bases and J by 5 bases; unmatched bases: 8. CDR1 and CDR2 (germline): DFQATT, SNEGSKA (reference sequence). The CDR3 consists of 14 residues.

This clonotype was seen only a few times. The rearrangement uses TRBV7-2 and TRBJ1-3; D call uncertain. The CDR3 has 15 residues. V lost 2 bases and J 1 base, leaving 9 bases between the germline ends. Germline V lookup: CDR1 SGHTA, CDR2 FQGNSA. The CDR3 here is CASSLNTPSGNTIYF. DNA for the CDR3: TGTGCCAGCAGCTTAAATACGCCTTCTGGAAACACCATATATTTT.

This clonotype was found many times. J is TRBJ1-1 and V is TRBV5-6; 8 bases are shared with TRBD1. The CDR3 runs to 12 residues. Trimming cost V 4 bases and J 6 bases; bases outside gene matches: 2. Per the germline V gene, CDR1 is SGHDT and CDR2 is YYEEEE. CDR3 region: CASSPGQAEAFF. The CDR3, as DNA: TGTGCCAGCAGCCCGGGACAGGCTGAAGCTTTCTTT.

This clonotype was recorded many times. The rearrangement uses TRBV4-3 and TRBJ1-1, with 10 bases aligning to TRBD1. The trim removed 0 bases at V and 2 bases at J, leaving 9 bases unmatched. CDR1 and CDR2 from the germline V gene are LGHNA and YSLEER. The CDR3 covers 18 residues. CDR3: CASSQDLRQGARNTEAFF. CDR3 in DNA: TGCGCCAGCAGCCAAGATCTGAGACAGGGGGCCCGTAACACTGAAGCTTTCTTT.

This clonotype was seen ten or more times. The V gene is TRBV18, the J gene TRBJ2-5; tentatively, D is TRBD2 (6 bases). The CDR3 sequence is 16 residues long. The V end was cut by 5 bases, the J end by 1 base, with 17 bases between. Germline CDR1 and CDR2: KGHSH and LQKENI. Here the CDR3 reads CASSENARGTQETQYF. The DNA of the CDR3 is TGTGCCAGCTCAGAAAACGCGCGGGGAACCCAAGAGACCCAGTACTTC.

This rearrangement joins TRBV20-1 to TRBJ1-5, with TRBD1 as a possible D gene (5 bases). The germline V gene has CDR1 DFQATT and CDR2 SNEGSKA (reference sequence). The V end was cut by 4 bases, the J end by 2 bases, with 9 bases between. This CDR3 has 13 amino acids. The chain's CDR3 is CSANRRGNQPQHF. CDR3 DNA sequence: TGCAGTGCTAACAGGCGGGGCAATCAGCCCCAGCATTTT.

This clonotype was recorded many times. Here the CDR3 DNA reads TGCGCCAGCAGCCCAGGCAGGGTAAATGAGCAGTTCTTC. This translates into CASSPGRVNEQFF. The V call is TRBV4-3, the J call TRBJ2-1, with a tentative D call TRBD1 (5 bases). The length of the CDR3 is 13 residues. The V gene lost 4 bases and the J gene lost 7 bases, with 11 bases spanning the gap. Germline CDR1 LGHNA, CDR2 YSLEER.

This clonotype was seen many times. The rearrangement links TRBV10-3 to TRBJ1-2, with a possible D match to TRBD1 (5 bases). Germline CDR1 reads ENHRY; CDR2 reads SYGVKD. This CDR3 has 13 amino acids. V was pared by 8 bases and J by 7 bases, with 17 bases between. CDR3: CAIPGREGGGYTF. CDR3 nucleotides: TGTGCCATCCCGGGCAGGGAGGGAGGTGGCTACACCTTC.

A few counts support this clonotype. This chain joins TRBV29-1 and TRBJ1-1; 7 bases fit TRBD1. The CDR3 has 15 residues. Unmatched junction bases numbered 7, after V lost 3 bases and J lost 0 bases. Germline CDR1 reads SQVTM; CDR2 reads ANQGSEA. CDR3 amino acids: CSVDRQGRLNTEAFF. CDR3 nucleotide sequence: TGCAGCGTTGATCGACAGGGTAGGCTGAACACTGAAGCTTTCTTT.

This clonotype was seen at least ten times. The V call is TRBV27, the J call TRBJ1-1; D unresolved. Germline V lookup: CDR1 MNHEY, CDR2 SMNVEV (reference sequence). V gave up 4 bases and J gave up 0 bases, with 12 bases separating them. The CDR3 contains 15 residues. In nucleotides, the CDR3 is TGTGCCAGCAGTTCAGAGCGGTTTATGAACACTGAAGCTTTCTTT. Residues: CASSSERFMNTEAFF.

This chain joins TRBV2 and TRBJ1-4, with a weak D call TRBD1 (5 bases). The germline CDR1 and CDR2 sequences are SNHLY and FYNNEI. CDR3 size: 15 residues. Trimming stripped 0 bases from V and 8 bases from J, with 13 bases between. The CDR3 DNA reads TGTGCCAGCAGTGAAGCGACGGGGGTAAGAGAAAAACTGTTTTTT. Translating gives CASSEATGVREKLFF. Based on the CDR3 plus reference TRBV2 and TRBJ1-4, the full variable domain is EPEVTQTPSHQVTQMGQEVILRCVPISNHLYFYWYRQILGQKVEFLVSFYNNEISEKSEIFDDQFSVERPDGSNFTLKIRSTKLEDSAMYFCASSEATGVREKLFFGSGTQLSVL.

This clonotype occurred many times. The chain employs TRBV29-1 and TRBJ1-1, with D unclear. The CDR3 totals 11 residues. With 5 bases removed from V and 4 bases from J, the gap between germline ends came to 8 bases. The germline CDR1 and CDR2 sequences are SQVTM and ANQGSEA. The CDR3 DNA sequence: TGCAGCGTTCTAACCAGCACTGAAGCTTTCTTT. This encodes CSVLTSTEAFF. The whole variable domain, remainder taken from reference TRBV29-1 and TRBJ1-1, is SAVISQKPSRDICQRGTSLTIQCQVDSQVTMMFWYRQQPGQSLTLIATANQGSEATYESGFVIDKFPISRPNLTFSTLTVSNMSPEDSSIYLCSVLTSTEAFFGQGTRLTVV.

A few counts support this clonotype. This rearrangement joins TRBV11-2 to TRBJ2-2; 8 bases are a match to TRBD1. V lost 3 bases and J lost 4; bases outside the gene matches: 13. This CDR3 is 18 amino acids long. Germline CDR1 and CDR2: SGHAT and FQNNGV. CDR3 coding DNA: TGTGCCAGCAGCTTCGCCGGGGTAACAGGGGGAGGCACCGGGGAGCTGTTTTTT. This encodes CASSFAGVTGGGTGELFF.

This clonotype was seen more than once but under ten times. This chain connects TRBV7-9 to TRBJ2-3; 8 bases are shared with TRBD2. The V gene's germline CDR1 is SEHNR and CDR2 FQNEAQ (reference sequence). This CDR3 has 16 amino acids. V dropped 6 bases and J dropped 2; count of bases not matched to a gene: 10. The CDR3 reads CASSSVTSGFTDTQYF. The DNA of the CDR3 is TGTGCCAGCAGTTCGGTCACTAGCGGCTTCACAGATACGCAGTATTTT.

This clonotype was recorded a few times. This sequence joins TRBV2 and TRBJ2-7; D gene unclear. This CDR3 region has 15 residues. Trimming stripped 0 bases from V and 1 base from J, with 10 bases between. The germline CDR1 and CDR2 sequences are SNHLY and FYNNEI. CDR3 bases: TGTGCCAGCAGTGAAGCGCTCCAGAATTCCTACGAGCAGTACTTC. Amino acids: CASSEALQNSYEQYF. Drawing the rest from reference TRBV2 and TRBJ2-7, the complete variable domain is EPEVTQTPSHQVTQMGQEVILRCVPISNHLYFYWYRQILGQKVEFLVSFYNNEISEKSEIFDDQFSVERPDGSNFTLKIRSTKLEDSAMYFCASSEALQNSYEQYFGPGTRLTVT.